A single sample is the source of the 19 T cell receptor beta chains below, sequenced in a study of OX40 agonist ivuxolimab in advanced cancers. TCRdb's table, derived via immunoSEQ multiplex PCR, lists solely in-frame clones and lacks some. The sample holds 50,000 to 85,000 clones, about four fifths seen once. This sample comprised CD4+ or CD8+ T cells sorted from blood, obtained in a trial of the OX40 agonist ivuxolimab. The receptor source for this set is an adult with an advanced solid tumor such as melanoma, head and neck, liver or kidney cancer.

The rearrangement uses TRBV7-3 and TRBJ2-7, with 7 bases identical to TRBD1. V lost 3 bases to trimming and J lost 4 bases; unmatched junction nucleotides: 3. The CDR3 is made up of 13 amino acids. Germline CDR1 reads SGHTA; CDR2 reads FQGTGA. The DNA for the CDR3 is TGTGCCAGCAGCTTTGGCAGGGGGTACGAGCAGTACTTC. Translating it yields CASSFGRGYEQYF.

This chain uses TRBV5-1 with TRBJ2-1; weak D call: TRBD2 (5 bases). The germline V gene has CDR1 SGHRS and CDR2 YFSETQ. The CDR3 totals 15 residues. Deletions cut 0 bases from V and 4 bases from J, with 11 bases between. The CDR3 DNA reads as TGCGCCAGCAGCTTGGCCCCCGGGATGTACAATGAGCAGTTCTTC. This gives the protein CASSLAPGMYNEQFF.

The J gene is TRBJ2-6, the V gene TRBV19; D remains unclear. The length of the CDR3 is 15 residues. V lost 7 bases, J lost 0 bases, and 10 bases lay in between. CDR1 and CDR2 from the germline V gene are LNHDA and SQIVND (reference sequence). This CDR3 reads CASIRSSSGANVLTF. DNA for the CDR3: TGTGCCAGTATTCGCAGCAGCTCTGGGGCCAACGTCCTGACTTTC.

The chain carries TRBV10-3 and TRBJ2-1; 9 bases fit TRBD2. Germline trimming cut 4 bases from V and 8 bases from J; bases unmatched to any gene: 9. Germline V lookup: CDR1 ENHRY, CDR2 SYGVKD. This CDR3 region has 15 residues. CDR3 sequence: CAISVGSGSFYEQFF. The CDR3 nucleotides read TGTGCCATCAGTGTGGGTAGCGGGAGCTTCTATGAGCAGTTCTTC.

V and J are TRBV28 and TRBJ2-5; perhaps TRBD1 as D (5 bases). Germline CDR1 MDHEN, CDR2 SYDVKM. This CDR3 spans 15 amino acids. Trimming removed 8 bases at V and 2 bases at J, with 18 bases between. CDR3 loop: CASLGSDRLQETQYF. Here the CDR3 DNA reads TGTGCCAGCCTGGGGTCTGACAGACTGCAAGAGACCCAGTACTTC.

The rearrangement links TRBV19 to TRBJ1-3; D unclear. The CDR3 is 13 residues long. Trimming cost V 7 bases and J 1 base, with 8 bases left between them. Germline V gene lookup returns CDR1 LNHDA and CDR2 SQIVND (reference sequence). CDR3 DNA: TGTGCCAGTAATGCAAAGTCTGGAAACACCATATATTTT. Its translation is CASNAKSGNTIYF. The variable domain in full, completed from reference TRBV19 and TRBJ1-3, reads DGGITQSPKYLFRKEGQNVTLSCEQNLNHDAMYWYRQDPGQGLRLIYYSQIVNDFQKGDIAEGYSVSREKKESFPLTVTSAQKNPTAFYLCASNAKSGNTIYFGEGSWLTVV.

V usage is TRBV29-1 and J usage is TRBJ2-3; 9 nucleotides match TRBD2. V trimming: 3 bases; J trimming: 4 bases; junction bases outside the gene matches: 8. The CDR3 covers 15 residues. The V gene's germline CDR1 is SQVTM and CDR2 ANQGSEA. The CDR3: CSVDSVAGAADTQYF. CDR3 sequence (DNA): TGCAGCGTTGATTCTGTAGCGGGAGCCGCAGATACGCAGTATTTT.

In DNA, the CDR3 is TGTGCCTTCGGACGCCCGGGTATAGAAAAACTGTTTTTT. Residues: CAFGRPGIEKLFF. V and J are TRBV30 and TRBJ1-4; D is undetermined. Germline-derived CDR1 and CDR2 are GTSNPN and SVGIG (reference sequence). The V end lost 7 bases, the J end lost 8 bases, and 17 bases lay between the germline ends. This CDR3 contains 13 residues.

The chain recombines TRBV11-3 with TRBJ2-3; a weak D match, TRBD2 (6 bases). The V end lost 3 bases, the J end lost 3 bases, and 13 bases lay between the germline ends. The germline CDR1 and CDR2 sequences are SGHNT and YENEEA. The CDR3 contains 15 residues. CDR3 protein: CASSLVGGGTDTQYF. The CDR3 DNA follows: TGTGCCAGCAGCTTGGTGGGAGGTGGAACAGATACGCAGTATTTT.

The CDR3 here is CASSSRRTDTQYF. In DNA form, the CDR3 reads TGTGCCAGCAGCTCCAGGCGCACAGATACGCAGTATTTT. The chain uses TRBV7-9 and TRBJ2-3, with D unresolved. From germline, CDR1 is SEHNR and CDR2 FQNEAQ (reference sequence). This CDR3 contains 13 residues. Trimming pared 4 bases from V and 1 base from J, leaving 6 bases between. The full variable domain, its missing parts supplied by reference TRBV7-9 and TRBJ2-3, is DTGVSQNPRHKITKRGQNVTFRCDPISEHNRLYWYRQTLGQGPEFLTYFQNEAQLEKSRLLSDRFSAERPKGSFSTLEIQRTEQGDSAMYLCASSSRRTDTQYFGPGTRLTVL.

This clone was seen a few times. This chain joins TRBV7-8 and TRBJ2-2; D not certain. V was trimmed by 5 bases and J by 1 base, leaving 11 bases between them. The CDR3 covers 15 residues. Per the germline V gene, CDR1 is SGHVS and CDR2 is FQNEAQ. CDR3 amino acids: CASSPSWQNTGELFF. The CDR3 DNA follows: TGTGCCAGCAGCCCGAGTTGGCAGAACACCGGGGAGCTGTTTTTT.

V is TRBV6-1 and J is TRBJ2-5, with 14 bases matching TRBD2. Trimming at V came to 3 bases and at J to 2 bases, leaving 8 bases not matched to a gene. The CDR3 sequence is 18 residues long. CDR1 is MNHNS and CDR2 is SASEGT in the germline V gene. This CDR3 reads CASSERKGLAGVQETQYF. For the CDR3, the DNA is TGTGCCAGCAGTGAGCGGAAGGGACTAGCGGGAGTACAAGAGACCCAGTACTTC.

The CDR3, as DNA: TGTGCCTGGAGTGGAGATGGGGGCCAAGAGACCCAGTACTTC. It codes for CAWSGDGGQETQYF. The chain recombines TRBV30 with TRBJ2-5; the D call may be TRBD1 or TRBD2 (5 bases each). Germline CDR1 and CDR2: GTSNPN and SVGIG (reference sequence). The CDR3 length is 14 residues. V was trimmed by 1 base and J by 1 base, leaving 10 bases between them.

The CDR3 nucleotides are TGTGCCAGCCCCGGGGGTAGCGGGAAGGTCGCAGATACGCAGTATTTT. Translating it yields CASPGGSGKVADTQYF. The rearrangement joins TRBV2 to TRBJ2-3, with 8 bases matching TRBD2. CDR1 SNHLY and CDR2 FYNNEI come from the germline V gene. The CDR3 runs to 16 residues. V lost 8 bases, J lost 4 bases, and 14 bases stayed unmatched. Combining the CDR3 with reference TRBV2 and TRBJ2-3 gives the whole variable domain EPEVTQTPSHQVTQMGQEVILRCVPISNHLYFYWYRQILGQKVEFLVSFYNNEISEKSEIFDDQFSVERPDGSNFTLKIRSTKLEDSAMYFCASPGGSGKVADTQYFGPGTRLTVL.

The J gene is TRBJ2-6, the V gene TRBV11-3; perhaps TRBD1 as D (6 bases). Germline V gives CDR1 SGHNT, CDR2 YENEEA. The V end was cut by 3 bases, the J end by 2 bases, with 11 bases between. This CDR3 comprises 16 residues. The CDR3 here is CASSLGNRAGANVLTF. CDR3 sequence (DNA): TGTGCCAGCAGCTTGGGTAACAGGGCTGGGGCCAACGTCCTGACTTTC.

The rearrangement joins TRBV19 to TRBJ1-1; D is possibly TRBD1 (5 bases). V was trimmed by 3 bases and J by 4 bases, leaving 12 bases between them. This CDR3 region has 14 residues. Per the germline V gene, CDR1 is LNHDA and CDR2 is SQIVND (reference sequence). The CDR3 nucleotides are TGTGCCAGTAGTATTTATCGGGGCGGCACTGAAGCTTTCTTT. Its protein is CASSIYRGGTEAFF. Filled out from reference TRBV19 and TRBJ1-1, the complete variable domain reads DGGITQSPKYLFRKEGQNVTLSCEQNLNHDAMYWYRQDPGQGLRLIYYSQIVNDFQKGDIAEGYSVSREKKESFPLTVTSAQKNPTAFYLCASSIYRGGTEAFFGQGTRLTVV.

The genes are TRBV7-2 and TRBJ2-7; 9 positions agree with TRBD2. Trimming at V came to 5 bases and at J to 7 bases, leaving 9 bases not matched to a gene. CDR3 length: 14 amino acids. From germline, CDR1 is SGHTA and CDR2 FQGNSA. The CDR3, as DNA: TGTGCCAGCAGCCGACTAGCGGTCCGTGGGGAGCAGTACTTC. Residues: CASSRLAVRGEQYF.

V usage is TRBV23-1 and J usage is TRBJ2-5; D call uncertain. TRBV23-1 is flagged as an ORF with uncertain function. Trimming took 5 bases from V and 3 from J, leaving 13 bases between them. This CDR3 spans 14 amino acids. CDR3 in DNA: TGCGCCAGCAGTAAAAGGTCGGATAAAGAGACCCAGTACTTC. Translation gives CASSKRSDKETQYF.

The rearrangement uses TRBV6-5 and TRBJ2-5, with D perhaps TRBD2 (5 bases). This CDR3 spans 14 amino acids. Germline V gene lookup returns CDR1 MNHEY and CDR2 SVGAGI. The ends were cut back, 5 bases at V and 6 bases at J, with 16 bases in the middle. CDR3 DNA sequence: TGTGCCAGCAGTCAGGCCGGAGGAGTGCAGACCCAGTACTTC. Its translation is CASSQAGGVQTQYF.